The next 9 T cell receptor beta chains were all read from a single sample in a study of identical twins (TCRdb year 2016). Library prep was done by 5' RACE. The sequencing machine was an Illumina HiSeq 2000. Clones were called with MiXCR by TCRdb after fastp trimmed the public reads at Q25, and only in-frame beta chains were retained. Records with the same CDR3 protein are collapsed into one entry carrying the most frequent genes and DNA. Counted in this sample were around 670,000 distinct CDR3 sequences; around 6.1% of them appeared once. The ten top clones hold under 2% of the sample. The sample consisted of naive T cells sorted from blood. The cell subset or site label of this sample denotes: cells isolated with a human naive T-cell isolation kit. Every receptor here comes from a man aged 18 to 29 in good health.

In this sample, this clonotype turned up many times. This chain links TRBV12-3 or TRBV12-4 with TRBJ2-5; 7 bases map to TRBD2. CDR3 length equals 16 residues. The V and J ends lost 6 bases and 2 bases, in that order; junction bases with no gene match: 12. The CDR3: CASRVIRSGKQETQYF. In DNA form, the CDR3 reads TGTGCCAGCAGGGTTATTCGAAGCGGGAAGCAAGAGACCCAGTACTTC.

This clonotype was observed many times. CDR3 protein: CSASFPASGIFHEQFF. In DNA form, the CDR3 reads TGCAGTGCTAGTTTTCCGGCTAGCGGGATCTTTCATGAGCAGTTCTTC. This chain uses TRBV20-1 with TRBJ2-1, with 9 bases matching TRBD2. The CDR3 is 16 amino acids. Germline CDR1 DFQATT, CDR2 SNEGSKA (reference sequence). V shed 3 bases and J 8 bases; nucleotides not matched to a gene: 14.

Only a few counts were recorded for this clonotype. The chain is built from TRBV4-1 and TRBJ2-1, with 10 bases matching TRBD2. J lost 4 bases, V lost 4 bases, and 13 bases had no gene match. Germline V lookup: CDR1 MGHRA, CDR2 YSYEKL. The CDR3 length is 18 residues. CDR3 DNA sequence: TGCGCCAGCAGCCGACAGGAGCTAGCGGGAGCCGGGTACAATGAGCAGTTCTTC. Protein product: CASSRQELAGAGYNEQFF.

The V and J genes are TRBV19 and TRBJ1-6; maybe TRBD1 (5 bases). The ends were cut back, 4 bases at V and 0 bases at J, with 19 bases in the middle. From germline, CDR1 is LNHDA and CDR2 SQIVND (reference sequence). This CDR3 has 19 amino acids. The CDR3 loop is CASSTTDIGGSSYNSPLHF. In DNA form, the CDR3 reads TGTGCCAGTAGTACCACCGACATTGGGGGTAGCTCCTATAATTCACCCCTCCACTTT.

A few counts support this clonotype. The chain links TRBV29-1 to TRBJ1-4; D not certain. V lost 4 bases to trimming and J lost 8 bases, with 11 bases between them. This CDR3 contains 12 residues. Germline-derived CDR1 and CDR2 are SQVTM and ANQGSEA. CDR3 coding DNA: TGCAGCGTTGGACGTGTAGGGGAAAAACTGTTTTTT. Translated: CSVGRVGEKLFF. The variable domain in full, with the rest retrieved from reference TRBV29-1 and TRBJ1-4, is SAVISQKPSRDICQRGTSLTIQCQVDSQVTMMFWYRQQPGQSLTLIATANQGSEATYESGFVIDKFPISRPNLTFSTLTVSNMSPEDSSIYLCSVGRVGEKLFFGSGTQLSVL.

This clonotype was found a few times. The chain joins TRBV15 to TRBJ2-5; TRBD1 matches 10 bases. The J segment lost 0 bases and the V segment lost 3 bases, leaving 7 bases of the junction unmatched. CDR3 size: 17 residues. Germline assignment: CDR1 LNHNV and CDR2 YYDKDF (reference sequence). The CDR3 DNA is TGTGCCACCAGCAGGGATGGGACAGGGGCTGACCAAGAGACCCAGTACTTC. It codes for CATSRDGTGADQETQYF.

At least ten counts were recorded for this clonotype. The rearrangement links TRBV2 to TRBJ1-4; no clear D. This CDR3 is built from 13 residues. CDR1 and CDR2 from the germline V gene are SNHLY and FYNNEI. Trimming shortened V by 6 bases and J by 6 bases, and 11 bases separated the two germline ends. The CDR3 region has the DNA TGTGCCAGCAGAGAAAGGACGGATGAAAAACTGTTTTTT. This encodes CASRERTDEKLFF.

This clonotype was recorded many times. The V call is TRBV7-9, the J call TRBJ2-7, with D possibly being TRBD1 or TRBD2 (5 bases each). The length of the CDR3 is 16 residues. The germline CDR1 and CDR2 sequences are SEHNR and FQNEAQ (reference sequence). Trimming took 0 bases from V and 3 from J, leaving 15 bases between them. The CDR3 sequence is CASSLAGRSANYEQYF. CDR3 DNA sequence: TGTGCCAGCAGCTTAGCGGGACGGTCGGCAAACTACGAGCAGTACTTC.

This clonotype was detected many times. This chain links TRBV6-1 with TRBJ1-5; D remains ambiguous. V was pared by 1 base and J by 0 bases, with 10 bases between. CDR1 and CDR2 from the germline V gene are MNHNS and SASEGT. CDR3 length equals 16 residues. Here the CDR3 DNA reads TGTGCCAGCAGTGAAGAGGGCGGGTTTAGCAATCAGCCCCAGCATTTT. The encoded protein is CASSEEGGFSNQPQHF.